Listed below are T cell receptor beta chains from one sample, sequenced in a study of patients and donors after allogeneic stem cell transplantation. One entry per CDR3 protein results from TCRdb running MiXCR on the RT-PCR reads. Of about 960,000 distinct CDR3 sequences listed, roughly 18% are singletons. Sequencing was done on a sample of blood, either unsorted or a sorted T cell fraction (not recorded which). These receptors were taken from a human donor who was either an allogeneic HSCT recipient or a stem cell or donor lymphocyte infusion donor (not recorded which). It is not recorded whose cells these are; they may come from a transplant donor. The CDR3 runs from the conserved cysteine through the conserved F or W. The D gene is left open where the match is weak. Some rows mark clone size as missing; the rest say once, few, many or name a class of expanded clone.

clone size,D gene,V gene,J gene,CDR3 protein,CDR3 DNA
few,-,TRBV5-1,TRBJ2-5,CASSEEDTQYF,TGCGCCAGCAGCGAGGAGGACACCCAGTACTTC
few,TRBD2,TRBV12-3/TRBV12-4,TRBJ2-1,CASGRLAGGGEQFF,TGTGCCAGCGGGAGACTAGCGGGGGGGGGTGAGCAGTTCTTC
-,TRBD1,TRBV4-1,TRBJ1-2,CASSRDRTNYGYTF,TGCGCCAGCAGCCGGGACAGGACCAACTATGGCTACACCTTC
-,TRBD2,TRBV7-9,TRBJ2-1,CASSPQGKRGSYNEQFF,TGTGCCAGCAGCCCCCAGGGGAAGCGGGGGTCCTACAATGAGCAGTTCTTC
many,TRBD1,TRBV12-3/TRBV12-4,TRBJ2-7,CASSLTGGAYEQYF,TGTGCCAGCAGTCTAACAGGGGGCGCCTACGAGCAGTACTTC
few,-,TRBV29-1,TRBJ2-6,CSVAEGANVLTF,TGCAGCGTGGCAGAGGGGGCCAACGTCCTGACTTTC
few,TRBD2,TRBV29-1,TRBJ2-3,CSAPGLAGVRAPDTQYF,TGCAGCGCCCCGGGACTAGCGGGAGTGAGGGCCCCAGATACGCAGTATTTT
many,-,TRBV11-2,TRBJ1-2,CASSPGWNYGYTF,TGTGCCAGCAGCCCAGGTTGGAACTATGGCTACACCTTC
-,-,TRBV9,TRBJ2-5,CASSVVGQTQETQYF,TGTGCCAGCAGCGTAGTTGGCCAGACCCAAGAGACCCAGTACTTC
-,TRBD2,TRBV6-5,TRBJ2-3,CASSYSQAGVTRGTDTQYF,TGTGCCAGCAGTTACTCGCAAGCGGGGGTGACCCGGGGCACAGATACGCAGTATTTT
few,-,TRBV20-1,TRBJ1-5,CSARASGSSNQPQHF,TGCAGTGCTAGAGCTTCGGGGAGCAGCAATCAGCCCCAGCATTTT
-,TRBD2,TRBV7-3,TRBJ2-1,CASSLTSVYSYNEQFF,TGTGCCAGCAGCCTAACTAGCGTTTACTCCTACAATGAGCAGTTCTTC
-,TRBD1,TRBV6-1,TRBJ1-5,CASSQLAGQGVCSNQPQHF,TGTGCCAGCAGTCAACTCGCCGGACAGGGGGTCTGTAGCAATCAGCCCCAGCATTTT
many,TRBD1,TRBV7-2,TRBJ1-2,CASSLGQGTHGYTF,TGTGCCAGCAGCTTGGGACAGGGGACCCATGGCTACACCTTC
few,-,TRBV11-3,TRBJ2-3,CASSLQEKGADTQYF,TGTGCCAGCAGCTTACAGGAGAAAGGGGCAGATACGCAGTATTTT
many,-,TRBV27,TRBJ2-7,CASSHYGSSYEQYF,TGTGCCAGCAGCCATTACGGGAGTTCCTACGAGCAGTACTTC
few,TRBD2,TRBV20-1,TRBJ2-1,CSARIGTKTSNEQFF,TGCAGTGCTAGGATAGGGACTAAGACTTCCAATGAGCAGTTCTTC
few,-,TRBV4-2,TRBJ1-6,CASSETGLVASPLHF,TGTGCCAGCAGCGAAACCGGGCTAGTCGCTTCACCCCTCCACTTT
few,-,TRBV12-3/TRBV12-4,TRBJ2-5,CASSFGGPEQPQYF,TGTGCCAGCAGTTTTGGGGGGCCGGAACAGCCCCAGTACTTC
few,-,TRBV2,TRBJ2-6,CASAPQGSGANVLTF,TGTGCCAGCGCCCCTCAGGGGTCTGGGGCCAACGTCCTGACTTTC
-,-,TRBV9,TRBJ2-3,CASSGGPGPSTDTQYF,TGTGCCAGCAGCGGAGGACCGGGACCGAGCACAGATACGCAGTATTTT
-,-,TRBV3-1,TRBJ2-7,CASSHLPASSYEQYF,TGTGCCAGCAGCCACCTCCCGGCGAGCTCCTACGAGCAGTACTTC
-,-,TRBV20-1,TRBJ1-6,CSATGGQKGSYNSPLHF,TGCAGTGCTACCGGGGGGCAGAAAGGCTCCTATAATTCACCCCTCCACTTT
-,-,TRBV4-3,TRBJ2-3,CASSQGLLSTDTQYF,TGCGCCAGCAGCCAAGGGCTGCTTAGCACAGATACGCAGTATTTT
few,TRBD2,TRBV27,TRBJ2-2,CASTLAGHYTGELFF,TGTGCCAGCACCTTAGCGGGACATTACACCGGGGAGCTGTTTTTT
few,TRBD2,TRBV6-1,TRBJ2-7,CASSEGPAGGAYEQYF,TGTGCCAGCAGTGAAGGACCGGCGGGAGGGGCCTACGAGCAGTACTTC
few,-,TRBV7-9,TRBJ2-1,CASSLAPGSGEQFF,TGTGCCAGCAGCTTAGCGCCTGGTAGCGGTGAGCAGTTCTTC
-,TRBD1,TRBV20-1,TRBJ1-6,CSARAGTGGAGWGSPLHF,TGCAGTGCTAGAGCGGGGACAGGGGGCGCCGGTTGGGGTTCACCCCTCCACTTT
-,-,TRBV4-1,TRBJ1-2,CASSPPGGGGYTF,TGCGCCAGCAGCCCTCCGGGTGGGGGAGGCTACACCTTC
-,-,TRBV5-1,TRBJ2-2,CASSSKDRDWTTTGELFF,TGCGCCAGCAGCTCAAAAGATCGGGACTGGACAACAACCGGGGAGCTGTTTTTT
-,TRBD2,TRBV2,TRBJ2-1,CASSEVTSGFYNEQFF,TGTGCCAGCAGTGAGGTGACTAGCGGGTTCTACAATGAGCAGTTCTTC
many,-,TRBV12-3/TRBV12-4,TRBJ2-3,CASCLYYTDTQYF,TGTGCCAGCTGCCTCTACTATACAGATACGCAGTATTTT
few,-,TRBV29-1,TRBJ2-5,CSVQGGTQETQYF,TGCAGCGTTCAGGGGGGGACCCAAGAGACCCAGTACTTC
-,-,TRBV11-3,TRBJ2-7,CASSLSLEQYF,TGTGCCAGCAGCTTATCGCTCGAGCAGTACTTC
-,-,TRBV12-3/TRBV12-4,TRBJ1-1,CASSLNRLMNTEAFF,TGTGCCAGCAGTTTAAACAGATTAATGAACACTGAAGCTTTCTTT
-,TRBD2,TRBV5-6,TRBJ2-3,CASSFSGGARDTQYF,TGTGCCAGCAGCTTTAGCGGGGGGGCCAGAGATACGCAGTATTTT
few,-,TRBV20-1,TRBJ1-1,CSARDTGHGPEAFF,TGCAGTGCTAGAGATACCGGACATGGCCCTGAAGCTTTCTTT
-,TRBD1,TRBV11-2,TRBJ1-1,CASSSLTGRVTEAFF,TGTGCCAGCAGCTCCCTGACAGGGAGAGTCACTGAAGCTTTCTTT
-,-,TRBV27,TRBJ2-2,CASSLSFGELFF,TGTGCCAGCAGTTTAAGTTTTGGGGAGCTGTTTTTT
-,TRBD2,TRBV6-5,TRBJ2-3,CASSYSILAGGTDTQYF,TGTGCCAGCAGTTACTCGATACTAGCGGGGGGCACAGATACGCAGTATTTT
few,-,TRBV7-6,TRBJ1-1,CASSPPAERLFEAFF,TGTGCCAGCAGCCCGCCAGCGGAGCGATTATTTGAAGCTTTCTTT
few,-,TRBV5-1,TRBJ2-3,CASSGEGKGIDTQYF,TGCGCCAGCAGCGGTGAGGGGAAGGGAATAGATACGCAGTATTTT
many,-,TRBV5-1,TRBJ1-3,CASSSTGGSGNTIYF,TGTGCCAGCTCATCCACAGGAGGCTCTGGAAACACCATATATTTT
-,TRBD2,TRBV29-1,TRBJ2-7,CSVGGGNSYEQYF,TGCAGCGTTGGGGGGGGAAACTCCTACGAGCAGTACTTC
few,-,TRBV6-2/TRBV6-3,TRBJ1-2,CASSDPGRVYGYTF,TGTGCCAGCAGCGATCCGGGTCGTGTCTATGGCTACACCTTC
-,-,TRBV20-1,TRBJ2-7,CSARDPRQVSYEQYF,TGCAGTGCTAGAGATCCGAGGCAGGTCTCCTACGAGCAGTACTTC
-,-,TRBV28,TRBJ1-1,CASSSPRGVGTEAFF,TGTGCCAGCAGTTCCCCCCGGGGGGTTGGCACTGAAGCTTTCTTT
many,-,TRBV7-8,TRBJ2-5,CASSPGTGFAETQYF,TGTGCCAGCAGCCCCGGGACTGGCTTCGCCGAGACCCAGTACTTC
-,-,TRBV12-3/TRBV12-4,TRBJ2-5,CASSLWQGRGETQYF,TGTGCCAGCAGTTTGTGGCAGGGAAGAGGCGAGACCCAGTACTTC
-,-,TRBV5-8,TRBJ2-3,CASSHRGERTDTQYF,TGTGCCAGCAGCCACCGCGGGGAACGCACAGATACGCAGTATTTT
-,TRBD1,TRBV14,TRBJ1-1,CASRVTGGRTEAFF,TGTGCCAGCCGCGTGACAGGGGGAAGGACTGAAGCTTTCTTT
many,-,TRBV5-1,TRBJ1-2,CASSLEGYWNGYTF,TGCGCCAGCAGCTTGGAGGGATATTGGAATGGCTACACCTTC
-,-,TRBV9,TRBJ2-3,CASKPGALTDTQYF,TGTGCCAGCAAACCGGGGGCGCTCACAGATACGCAGTATTTT
-,TRBD1,TRBV25-1,TRBJ2-2,CASRGQTQGAGELFF,TGTGCCAGCAGGGGACAGACACAGGGTGCCGGGGAGCTGTTTTTT
-,TRBD1,TRBV6-1,TRBJ1-5,CASKVGQGGGQPQHF,TGTGCCAGCAAGGTGGGACAGGGTGGGGGTCAGCCCCAGCATTTT
few,-,TRBV5-6,TRBJ1-2,CASSLIQVERHYGYTF,TGTGCCAGCAGCTTGATACAGGTTGAAAGGCACTATGGCTACACCTTC
few,-,TRBV12-3/TRBV12-4,TRBJ1-2,CASSLNSPGYTF,TGTGCCAGCAGTTTAAACAGTCCTGGCTACACCTTC
few,TRBD1,TRBV7-3,TRBJ1-2,CASSQGGRDYGYTF,TGTGCCAGCAGCCAGGGGGGGCGAGACTATGGCTACACCTTC
few,-,TRBV6-5,TRBJ2-7,CASSYSPGESEQYF,TGTGCCAGCAGTTACTCGCCAGGGGAGAGCGAGCAGTACTTC
few,-,TRBV6-2/TRBV6-3,TRBJ2-2,CASKSGHKNTGELFF,TGTGCCAGCAAATCGGGACATAAGAACACCGGGGAGCTGTTTTTT